Listed here are 5 T cell receptor beta chains from one sample, sequenced in a study of blood T cell repertoires in COVID-19. Sequencing used immunoSEQ multiplex PCR; TCRdb keeps in-frame clones, though not all of them. The table includes just over 650,000 clones, 85% to 90% detected once. Material: peripheral blood. The receptors come from a woman under 30 with acute or convalescent COVID-19.

V and J are TRBV19 and TRBJ1-5; 10 bases match TRBD1. Germline loops: CDR1 LNHDA, CDR2 SQIVND (reference sequence). The length of the CDR3 is 18 residues. Germline trimming cut 6 bases from V and 7 bases from J; bases unmatched to any gene: 18. The CDR3, as DNA: TGTGCCAGTAGACCACACCGGGACAGGGGAGGGAGTGTGCAGCCCCAGCATTTT. This gives the protein CASRPHRDRGGSVQPQHF.

The V call is TRBV5-6, the J call TRBJ1-2; the match to TRBD1 covers 10 bases. V gave up 4 bases and J gave up 8 bases; unmatched junction bases: 17. Germline CDR1 and CDR2: SGHDT and YYEEEE. The CDR3 sequence is 17 residues long. In nucleotides, the CDR3 is TGTGCCAGCAGCCCCGGGGAGGACAGGGGGGCATTCGCAGGCTACACCTTC. The encoded protein is CASSPGEDRGAFAGYTF.

J is TRBJ2-6 and V is TRBV11-2; no firm D call. Germline CDR1 reads SGHAT; CDR2 reads FQNNGV. Deletions cut 1 base from V and 0 bases from J, with 16 bases between. CDR3 length: 19 amino acids. CDR3 loop: CASSLASTHVASGANVLTF. The CDR3 DNA reads as TGTGCCAGCAGCTTAGCCTCCACACACGTAGCCTCTGGGGCCAACGTCCTGACTTTC.

V gene TRBV4-1 combines with J gene TRBJ2-2, with 11 bases fitting TRBD1. CDR1 is MGHRA and CDR2 is YSYEKL in the germline V gene. CDR3 length: 18 residues. Trimming at V came to 1 base and at J to 4 bases, leaving 8 bases not matched to a gene. CDR3 region: CASSQVGTGGLGTGELFF. The CDR3 DNA follows: TGCGCCAGCAGCCAAGTAGGGACAGGGGGTTTGGGCACCGGGGAGCTGTTTTTT.

This rearrangement joins TRBV19 to TRBJ1-5; 8 bases align to TRBD1. Germline V gives CDR1 LNHDA, CDR2 SQIVND (reference sequence). Germline trimming cut 5 bases from V and 4 bases from J; bases unmatched to any gene: 4. The CDR3 is made up of 14 amino acids. The CDR3 sequence: CASSSGQANQPQHF. The CDR3 DNA is TGTGCCAGTAGTTCGGGACAGGCGAATCAGCCCCAGCATTTT.